These 30 T cell receptor beta chains originate from one sample sequenced in a study of blood T cells in healthy people across ages. Sample-barcoded 5' priming and a J-beta primer mix drove a second PCR of roughly 6 to 12 cycles. TCRdb recomputed calls from the 5' RACE reads with MiXCR, one row per CDR3 protein. This table has roughly 1.7 million distinct CDR3 sequences, 30% to 40% appearing once. Sequencing was done on a sample of blood. These TCRs come from a woman in her 30s in good health.

The chain joins TRBV9 to TRBJ2-3; 7 nucleotides agree with TRBD2. The V and J ends lost 3 bases and 2 bases, in that order; junction bases with no gene match: 9. CDR3 length: 16 amino acids. Germline CDR1 is SGDLS and CDR2 is YYNGEE. The CDR3 region is CASSAIPGLFTDTQYF. The CDR3, as DNA: TGTGCCAGCAGCGCCATCCCGGGACTATTCACAGATACGCAGTATTTT.

V usage is TRBV3-1 and J usage is TRBJ1-5; D is undetermined. This CDR3 comprises 15 residues. The V end was cut by 1 base, the J end by 2 bases, with 9 bases between. Germline CDR1 is LGHDT and CDR2 is YNNKEL (reference sequence). The CDR3 sequence: CASSQGGTGNQPQHF. The CDR3 DNA reads TGTGCCAGCAGCCAAGGCGGTACGGGCAATCAGCCCCAGCATTTT.

Note on this clonotype: A much larger clone is a single base away; this may be a read error. The chain has TRBV29-1 and TRBJ2-6; perhaps TRBD1 as D (5 bases). Germline values: CDR1 SQVTM, CDR2 ANQGSEA. V lost 2 bases to trimming and J lost 0 bases, with 8 bases between them. CDR3 size: 15 residues. In DNA, the CDR3 is TGCAGCGTTGAATTAAGGGGCTCTGGGGCCAACGTCCTGACTTTC. Translating gives CSVELRGSGANVLTF.

The rearrangement joins TRBV20-1 to TRBJ2-7; D remains unclear. The assigned J gene may be wrong: the sequence end matches TRBJ2-5 better. Per germline, CDR1 DFQATT and CDR2 SNEGSKA (reference sequence). The CDR3 length is 11 residues. Here the CDR3 reads CSAIPPGTQYF. In DNA form, the CDR3 reads TGCAGTGCTATCCCCCCAGGGACCCAGTACTTC.

In regard to this clonotype: One junction end disagrees with the germline gene, perhaps due to a read error. CDR3 sequence: CASSLDVNGNRPQHF. The CDR3 nucleotides read TGTGCCAGCAGCTTAGACGTAAACGGCAATCGGCCCCAGCATTTT. The chain recombines TRBV7-2 with TRBJ1-5, with D uncertain. Per the germline V gene, CDR1 is SGHTA and CDR2 is FQGNSA. There are 15 residues in the CDR3.

There are a few counts of this clonotype. J is TRBJ2-2 and V is TRBV12-3 or TRBV12-4; D uncertain. CDR3 length equals 15 residues. V was clipped by 8 bases and J by 0 bases, with 13 bases between them. This chain's CDR3 is CASQPSYANTGELFF. The CDR3 nucleotides are TGTGCCAGCCAGCCCAGCTATGCGAACACCGGGGAGCTGTTTTTT.

This clonotype was recorded a few times. This chain uses TRBV5-1 with TRBJ2-1; 8 bases align to TRBD2. Per germline, CDR1 SGHRS and CDR2 YFSETQ. V was pared by 5 bases and J by 1 base, with 17 bases of the junction left unmatched. The CDR3 runs to 19 residues. Here the CDR3 DNA reads TGCGCCAGCAGTCTGGAGTCTGGTTTCGGGAGGGGATCCTACAATGAGCAGTTCTTC. Translation gives CASSLESGFGRGSYNEQFF. The variable domain in full, completed from reference TRBV5-1 and TRBJ2-1, reads KAGVTQTPRYLIKTRGQQVTLSCSPISGHRSVSWYQQTPGQGLQFLFEYFSETQRNKGNFPGRFSGRQFSNSRSEMNVSTLELGDSALYLCASSLESGFGRGSYNEQFFGPGTRLTVL.

The chain recombines TRBV9 with TRBJ2-7; weak D call: TRBD2 (5 bases). The CDR3 spans 15 residues. Deletions cut 3 bases from V and 2 bases from J, with 15 bases between. Looked up from germline, CDR1 is SGDLS and CDR2 is YYNGEE. DNA for the CDR3: TGTGCCAGCAGCGCCGGCGGGCTCGTCGCCTACGAGCAGTACTTC. Its translation: CASSAGGLVAYEQYF.

This chain links TRBV5-1 with TRBJ1-1, with TRBD1 as a possible D gene (5 bases). Germline CDR1 is SGHRS and CDR2 is YFSETQ. V shed 4 bases and J shed 6 bases, with 19 bases lying between them. The CDR3 is 15 residues long. CDR3 sequence reads: CASSRDAGLLPEAFF. The CDR3, as DNA: TGCGCCAGCAGCCGGGACGCCGGACTTTTGCCTGAAGCTTTCTTT. The variable domain in full, with the rest retrieved from reference TRBV5-1 and TRBJ1-1, is KAGVTQTPRYLIKTRGQQVTLSCSPISGHRSVSWYQQTPGQGLQFLFEYFSETQRNKGNFPGRFSGRQFSNSRSEMNVSTLELGDSALYLCASSRDAGLLPEAFFGQGTRLTVV.

Concerning this clonotype: Compared with germline, one end of the junction differs, possibly owing to a read error. The chain links TRBV9 to TRBJ2-1; D is unclear. The V gene's germline CDR1 is SGDLS and CDR2 YYNGEE. This CDR3 spans 13 amino acids. CDR3 loop: CASSVSRNNGQFF. The CDR3 bases are TGTGCCAGCAGCGTAAGTCGAAACAATGGGCAGTTCTTC.

The chain links TRBV28 to TRBJ1-6; D might be TRBD1 (5 bases). Per the germline V gene, CDR1 is MDHEN and CDR2 is SYDVKM. V lost 6 bases, J lost 6 bases, and 15 bases lay in between. The CDR3 is made up of 15 amino acids. The CDR3 here is CASRSDRLSNSPLHF. For the CDR3, the DNA is TGTGCCAGCAGAAGCGACAGACTATCTAATTCACCCCTCCACTTT. Full variable domain (outside the CDR3, taken from reference TRBV28 and TRBJ1-6): DVKVTQSSRYLVKRTGEKVFLECVQDMDHENMFWYRQDPGLGLRLIYFSYDVKMKEKGDIPEGYSVSREKKERFSLILESASTNQTSMYLCASRSDRLSNSPLHFGNGTRLTVT.

Concerning this clonotype itself: This may arise from a read error, as a much more abundant clone is one base away. The chain recombines TRBV6-2 or TRBV6-3 with TRBJ2-3; D is perhaps TRBD1 or TRBD2 (5 bases each). V lost 4 bases, J lost 6 bases, and 17 bases lay in between. The germline V gene has CDR1 MNHEY and CDR2 SVGEGT. The CDR3 runs to 15 residues. CDR3 sequence: CASSCVAQRGDTQYF. The CDR3 DNA is TGTGCCAGCAGTTGCGTAGCGCAACGGGGCGATACGCAGTATTTT.

The genes are TRBV15 and TRBJ2-7; possible D gene TRBD2, 7 bases. Deletions cut 4 bases from V and 5 bases from J, with 18 bases between. The CDR3 contains 15 residues. Germline loops: CDR1 LNHNV, CDR2 YYDKDF (reference sequence). The DNA for the CDR3 is TGTGCCACCAGCAATGGGCGGGGGCCAATCCACGAGCAGTACTTC. Protein sequence: CATSNGRGPIHEQYF. Using reference TRBV15 and TRBJ2-7 for the parts outside the CDR3, the full variable domain is DAMVIQNPRYQVTQFGKPVTLSCSQTLNHNVMYWYQQKSSQAPKLLFHYYDKDFNNEADTPDNFQSRRPNTSFCFLDIRSPGLGDTAMYLCATSNGRGPIHEQYFGPGTRLTVT.

With regard to this clonotype: It may be a read error: a sequence one base away is much more abundant. The chain links TRBV4-1 to TRBJ2-1; D is possibly TRBD2 (5 bases). Germline assignment: CDR1 MGHRA and CDR2 YSYEKL. V shed 4 bases and J shed 8 bases, with 18 bases lying between them. This CDR3 contains 15 residues. CDR3: CASSPQRDPSYEQFF. The CDR3 DNA reads TGCGCCAGCAGCCCCCAGAGGGATCCTTCCTATGAGCAGTTCTTC.

The J gene is TRBJ2-3, the V gene TRBV24-1, with TRBD2 identical over 9 bases. The germline gives CDR1 KGHDR, CDR2 SFDVKD. The CDR3 contains 20 residues. V dropped 4 bases and J dropped 1; count of bases not matched to a gene: 17. CDR3 in amino acids: CATSDQTGTAGGPGTDTQYF. DNA for the CDR3: TGTGCCACCAGTGACCAAACCGGGACTGCGGGAGGGCCGGGCACAGATACGCAGTATTTT.

This clonotype has a handful of counts. The chain joins TRBV3-1 to TRBJ2-1; the match to TRBD2 covers 7 bases. CDR3 length equals 17 residues. CDR1 is LGHDT and CDR2 is YNNKEL in the germline V gene (reference sequence). V lost 3 bases to trimming and J lost 5 bases; unmatched junction nucleotides: 13. This chain's CDR3 is CASSHKRRGSFNNEQFF. CDR3 coding DNA: TGTGCCAGCAGCCACAAGAGGCGCGGGAGTTTCAACAATGAGCAGTTCTTC.

The chain recombines TRBV10-3 with TRBJ2-3, with D possibly being TRBD1 (6 bases). CDR3 size: 16 residues. V shed 4 bases and J shed 3 bases, with 17 bases lying between them. Germline V gene lookup returns CDR1 ENHRY and CDR2 SYGVKD. The CDR3 spells CAISGGQRLSTDTQYF. In DNA form, the CDR3 reads TGTGCCATCAGTGGTGGACAGCGCCTGTCAACAGATACGCAGTATTTT.

This chain links TRBV12-3 or TRBV12-4 with TRBJ2-3; D not certain. The CDR3 runs 12 residues. The V gene lost 7 bases and the J gene lost 3 bases, with 8 bases spanning the gap. The CDR3 coding sequence is TGTGCCAGCACCCTCAGAACAGATACGCAGTATTTT. As protein: CASTLRTDTQYF.

This chain uses TRBV3-1 with TRBJ2-6, with unresolved D. Germline V gene lookup returns CDR1 LGHDT and CDR2 YNNKEL (reference sequence). V lost 2 bases and J 0 bases, leaving 5 bases between the germline ends. CDR3 length: 15 amino acids. In DNA, the CDR3 is TGTGCCAGCAGCCAATACGACTCTGGGGCCAACGTCCTGACTTTC. This codes for CASSQYDSGANVLTF.

This chain uses TRBV6-5 with TRBJ2-1; the D call may be TRBD1 or TRBD2 (5 bases each). The germline V and J ends were trimmed by 6 bases and 5 bases, with 17 bases remaining between them. The CDR3 covers 15 residues. CDR1 and CDR2 (germline): MNHEY, SVGAGI. The CDR3 is CASRSGTLGDNEQFF. In DNA, the CDR3 is TGTGCCAGCAGATCCGGGACCCTGGGGGACAATGAGCAGTTCTTC.

This clonotype was seen ten or more times. The CDR3, as DNA: TGTGCCAGCAGCGTAGCTGGGAACAGTCTCTCTGGGGCCAACGTCCTGACTTTC. It codes for CASSVAGNSLSGANVLTF. The chain employs TRBV9 and TRBJ2-6; D is unclear. V lost 0 bases and J lost 0, with 13 bases in between. The CDR3 consists of 18 residues. The germline gives CDR1 SGDLS, CDR2 YYNGEE.

This clonotype appeared a few times. The rearrangement links TRBV20-1 to TRBJ2-3, with D perhaps matching TRBD2 (6 bases). The CDR3 totals 16 residues. Germline CDR1 DFQATT, CDR2 SNEGSKA (reference sequence). Trimming took off 3 bases at V and 2 bases at J, with 18 bases between the two ends. CDR3 nucleotide sequence: TGCAGTGCTAGCGGTGGGACTTTGGGGGTCACAGATACGCAGTATTTT. Encoded protein: CSASGGTLGVTDTQYF.

The gene calls are TRBV20-1 and TRBJ2-7, with a tentative D call TRBD1 (5 bases). Germline V CDR1 and CDR2: DFQATT, SNEGSKA (reference sequence). The CDR3 runs to 16 residues. V was pared by 3 bases and J by 0 bases, with 18 bases between. CDR3 in DNA: TGCAGTGCTAGGACCTGGGGCAGCCCGAACTCCTACGAGCAGTACTTC. This translates into CSARTWGSPNSYEQYF.

The rearrangement links TRBV3-1 to TRBJ2-1; 13 bases map to TRBD2. There are 15 residues in the CDR3. The ends lost 5 bases at V and 12 bases at J; junction bases unmatched: 10. Germline V CDR1 and CDR2: LGHDT, YNNKEL (reference sequence). This CDR3 reads CASSDPGLAGIGQFF. The CDR3 DNA reads as TGTGCCAGCAGCGATCCGGGACTAGCGGGGATCGGGCAGTTCTTC.

This chain connects TRBV5-1 to TRBJ2-1; tentative D call: TRBD2 (6 bases). Germline CDR1 and CDR2: SGHRS and YFSETQ. The CDR3 is 17 residues long. V lost 4 bases, J lost 6 bases, and 23 bases lay in between. In DNA, the CDR3 is TGCGCCAGCAGCAGATACCCGGGACTCCGGATCGGCAATGAGCAGTTCTTC. It yields the protein CASSRYPGLRIGNEQFF.

This clonotype was detected a few times. The chain recombines TRBV4-2 with TRBJ2-3; the match to TRBD2 covers 12 bases. Germline values: CDR1 LGHNA, CDR2 YNFKEQ. Trimming at V came to 5 bases and at J to 5 bases, leaving 11 bases not matched to a gene. The CDR3 spans 17 residues. CDR3 coding DNA: TGTGCCAGCAGCGGCCTAGCGGGAGGGCCGGGGGGAGATACGCAGTATTTT. Translation gives CASSGLAGGPGGDTQYF.

The chain links TRBV6-5 to TRBJ2-5, with D possibly being TRBD1 (6 bases). Germline V lookup: CDR1 MNHEY, CDR2 SVGAGI. The CDR3 is made up of 16 amino acids. V dropped 7 bases and J dropped 5 bases, with 23 bases sitting between them. The chain's CDR3 is CASNKRSQGTWETQYF. The CDR3 nucleotides read TGTGCCAGCAACAAAAGGAGCCAGGGGACGTGGGAGACCCAGTACTTC.

This clonotype occurred a few times. The V gene is TRBV4-2, the J gene TRBJ1-1; D is unresolved. This CDR3 is 13 amino acids long. V dropped 0 bases and J dropped 11 bases, with 13 bases sitting between them. Germline V gene lookup returns CDR1 LGHNA and CDR2 YNFKEQ. CDR3 in amino acids: CASSQDRSGWAFF. The CDR3 DNA sequence: TGTGCCAGCAGCCAAGATCGTTCGGGGTGGGCTTTCTTT.

This rearrangement joins TRBV9 to TRBJ2-5, with 7 nucleotides matching TRBD1. The V and J ends lost 3 bases and 1 base, in that order; junction bases with no gene match: 6. CDR1 and CDR2 (germline): SGDLS, YYNGEE. This CDR3 comprises 15 residues. In DNA, the CDR3 is TGTGCCAGCAGCGCGCAGGGGGAGATCCAAGAGACCCAGTACTTC. Translating gives CASSAQGEIQETQYF.

The chain combines TRBV5-1 with TRBJ2-3, with 10 bases matching TRBD1. Germline V CDR1 and CDR2: SGHRS, YFSETQ. The CDR3 totals 13 residues. With V trimmed by 9 bases and J by 5 bases, 6 bases remained unmatched. CDR3 protein: CATRQGAGDTQYF. CDR3 in DNA: TGCGCCACCCGACAGGGGGCGGGAGATACGCAGTATTTT. Complete variable domain (other parts from reference TRBV5-1 and TRBJ2-3): KAGVTQTPRYLIKTRGQQVTLSCSPISGHRSVSWYQQTPGQGLQFLFEYFSETQRNKGNFPGRFSGRQFSNSRSEMNVSTLELGDSALYLCATRQGAGDTQYFGPGTRLTVL.